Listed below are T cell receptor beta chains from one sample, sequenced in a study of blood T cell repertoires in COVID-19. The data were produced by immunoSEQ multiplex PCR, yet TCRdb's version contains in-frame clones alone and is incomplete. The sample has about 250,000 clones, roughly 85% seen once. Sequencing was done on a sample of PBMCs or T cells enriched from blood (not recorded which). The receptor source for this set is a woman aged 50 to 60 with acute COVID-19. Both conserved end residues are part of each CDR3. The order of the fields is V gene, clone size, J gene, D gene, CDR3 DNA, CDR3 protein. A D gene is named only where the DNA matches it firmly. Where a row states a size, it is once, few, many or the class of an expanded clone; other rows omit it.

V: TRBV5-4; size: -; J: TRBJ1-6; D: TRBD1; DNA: TGTGCCAGCAGCGAGGGACAGGGAAATTCACCCCTCCACTTT; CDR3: CASSEGQGNSPLHF
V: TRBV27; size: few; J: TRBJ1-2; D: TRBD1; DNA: TGTGCCAGCAAGACAGGGACAGGCTACACCTTC; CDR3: CASKTGTGYTF
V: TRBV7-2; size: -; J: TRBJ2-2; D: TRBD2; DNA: TGTGCCAGCAGCTCATGGACTAGCGGGGTACAAGGGGAGCTGTTTTTT; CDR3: CASSSWTSGVQGELFF
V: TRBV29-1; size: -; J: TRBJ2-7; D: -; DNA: TGCAGCGTTGAAGGGGGCGGGCAGTACTTC; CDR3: CSVEGGGQYF
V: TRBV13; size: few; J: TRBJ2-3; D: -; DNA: TGTGCCAGCAGCTTACGACCCGGGAGTCCAGATACGCAGTATTTT; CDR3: CASSLRPGSPDTQYF
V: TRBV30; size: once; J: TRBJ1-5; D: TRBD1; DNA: TGTGCCTGGAGCCCGGGACAGAGCCCCAATCAGCCCCAGCATTTT; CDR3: CAWSPGQSPNQPQHF
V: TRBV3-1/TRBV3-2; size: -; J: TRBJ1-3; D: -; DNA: TGTGCCAGCACCTCCTCTGGAAACACCATATATTTT; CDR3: CASTSSGNTIYF
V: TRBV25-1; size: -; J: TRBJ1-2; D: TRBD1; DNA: TGTGCCAGCTGTTCCGGGACAGCCGTTAACTATGGCTACACCTTC; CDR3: CASCSGTAVNYGYTF
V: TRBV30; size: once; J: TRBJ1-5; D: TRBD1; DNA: TGTGCCTGGAGTGCGGGACAGGTAGGGGATCAGCCCCAGCATTTT; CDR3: CAWSAGQVGDQPQHF
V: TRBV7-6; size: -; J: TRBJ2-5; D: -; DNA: TGTGCCAGCAGCTTAGTGGGAGAAATCCAAGAGACCCAGTACTTC; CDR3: CASSLVGEIQETQYF
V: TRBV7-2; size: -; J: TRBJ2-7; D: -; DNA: TGTGCCAGCAGCTTATGGGGGACAAAGATCGTCAACGAGCAGTACTTC; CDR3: CASSLWGTKIVNEQYF
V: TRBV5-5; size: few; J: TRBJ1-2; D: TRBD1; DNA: TGTGCCAGCAGCTCGAACCGGACAGGGGGCGGCTATGGCTACACCTTC; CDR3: CASSSNRTGGGYGYTF
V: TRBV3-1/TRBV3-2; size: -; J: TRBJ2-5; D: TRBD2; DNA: TGTGCCAGCAGTCCCAGAGCGGGGGGGGGAGAGACCCAGTACTTC; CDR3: CASSPRAGGGETQYF
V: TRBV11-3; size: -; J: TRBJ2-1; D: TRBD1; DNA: TGTGCCAGCAGCACCCGACAGGGGTGGAATGAGCAGTTCTTC; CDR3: CASSTRQGWNEQFF
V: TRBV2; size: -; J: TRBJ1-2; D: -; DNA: TGTGCCAGCAGTGAACAGGGCCTCCACTATGGCTACACCTTC; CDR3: CASSEQGLHYGYTF
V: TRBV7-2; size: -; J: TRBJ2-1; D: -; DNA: TGTGCCAGCAGCTTAGGTTGGGGCCCGGGTGAGCAGTTCTTC; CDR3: CASSLGWGPGEQFF
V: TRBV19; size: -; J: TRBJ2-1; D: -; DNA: TGTGCCAGTAGTATTACAGGTTCCTACAATGAGCAGTTCTTC; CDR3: CASSITGSYNEQFF
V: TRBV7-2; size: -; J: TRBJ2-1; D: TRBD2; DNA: TGTGCCAGCAGTCGGGTAGCGGGGGATGAGCAGTTCTTC; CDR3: CASSRVAGDEQFF
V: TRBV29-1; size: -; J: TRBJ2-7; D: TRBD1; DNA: TGCAGCGTTGATGGCGGGACAGGGATCTACGAGCAGTACTTC; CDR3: CSVDGGTGIYEQYF
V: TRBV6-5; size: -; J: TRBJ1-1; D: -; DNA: TGTGCCAGCAGTTACTCCAATGACAGGGAAGCTTTCTTT; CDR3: CASSYSNDREAFF
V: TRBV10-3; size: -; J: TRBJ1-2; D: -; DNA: TGTGCCATCACCACCCCCGGGGGGCCTGGGAAGGGCTACACCTTC; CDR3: CAITTPGGPGKGYTF
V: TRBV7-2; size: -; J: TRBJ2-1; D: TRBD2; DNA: TGTGCCAGCAGCTTACTAGCGGGGGTTCGAGATGAGCAGTTCTTC; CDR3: CASSLLAGVRDEQFF
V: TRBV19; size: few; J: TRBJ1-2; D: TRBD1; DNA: TGTGCCAGTAGGCGGAGACAGGGAACAAACTATGGCTACACCTTC; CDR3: CASRRRQGTNYGYTF
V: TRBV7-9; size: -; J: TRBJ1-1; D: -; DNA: TGTGCCAGCAGCCGTGGAGGAATAGTCGCTGAAGCTTTCTTT; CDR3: CASSRGGIVAEAFF
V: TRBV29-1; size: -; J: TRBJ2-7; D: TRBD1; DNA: TGCAGCGTACTCGGGACAGGTTGGGGCGAGCAGTACTTC; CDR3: CSVLGTGWGEQYF
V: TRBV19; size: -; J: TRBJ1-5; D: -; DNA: TGTGCCAGTAGCCTCGGGAAACCAAGCAATCAGCCCCAGCATTTT; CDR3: CASSLGKPSNQPQHF
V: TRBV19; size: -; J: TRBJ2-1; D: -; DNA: TGTGCCAGTGGAGTTCAGAAAAATGAGCAGTTCTTC; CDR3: CASGVQKNEQFF
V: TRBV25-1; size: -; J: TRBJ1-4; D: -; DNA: TGTGCCAGCAGTGCCAGCGGGTGGGGAAAAAAACTGTTTTTT; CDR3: CASSASGWGKKLFF
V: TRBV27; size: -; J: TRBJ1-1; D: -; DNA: TGTGCCAGCAGTTTATTCGCAGAATTGAACACTGAAGCTTTCTTT; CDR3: CASSLFAELNTEAFF
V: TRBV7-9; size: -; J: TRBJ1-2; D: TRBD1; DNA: TGTGCCAGCAGCTATACAGGGGGTAACTATGGCTACACCTTC; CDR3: CASSYTGGNYGYTF
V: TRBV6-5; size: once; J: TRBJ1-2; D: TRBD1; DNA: TGTGCCAGCAGTTACTCCCGGGACAGGGCCTATGGCTACACCTTC; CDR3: CASSYSRDRAYGYTF
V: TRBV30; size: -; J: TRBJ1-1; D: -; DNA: TGTGCCTGGAGATCGAGACAGTTGAACACTGAAGCTTTCTTT; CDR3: CAWRSRQLNTEAFF
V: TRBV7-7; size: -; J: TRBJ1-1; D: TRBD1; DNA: TGTGCCAGCAGCTTACCAGGGGGAAGGAACACTGAAGCTTTCTTT; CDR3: CASSLPGGRNTEAFF
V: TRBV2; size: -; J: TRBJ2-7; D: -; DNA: TGTGCCAGCAGTGAACACTACTCACACTTC; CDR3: CASSEHYSHF
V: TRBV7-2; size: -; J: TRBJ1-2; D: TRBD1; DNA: TGTGCCAGCAGCTTTTTTCCTCCGGGACAGAAAAACTATGGCTACACCTTC; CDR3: CASSFFPPGQKNYGYTF
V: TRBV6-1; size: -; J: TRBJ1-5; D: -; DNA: TGTGCCAGCAGTGAATCCAGGGGCAATCAGCCCCAGCATTTT; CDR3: CASSESRGNQPQHF
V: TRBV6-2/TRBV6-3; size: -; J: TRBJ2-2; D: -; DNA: TGTGCCAGCAGTACTTACAGCCCTACCGGGGAGCTGTTTTTT; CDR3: CASSTYSPTGELFF
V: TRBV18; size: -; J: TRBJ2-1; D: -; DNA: TGTGCCAGCGGCCAGGGGCCCAATGAGCAGTTCTTC; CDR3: CASGQGPNEQFF
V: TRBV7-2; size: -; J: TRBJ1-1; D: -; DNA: TGTGCCAGCAGCTTAGGGGCAGCCACTGAAGCTTTCTTT; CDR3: CASSLGAATEAFF
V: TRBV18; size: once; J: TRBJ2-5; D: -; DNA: TGTGCCAGCTCACCAGTCAGGACACAAGAGACCCAGTACTTC; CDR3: CASSPVRTQETQYF
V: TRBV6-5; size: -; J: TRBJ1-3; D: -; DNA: TGTGCCAGCAGTTACTCCCGCACCAGCTCTGGAAACACCATATATTTT; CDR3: CASSYSRTSSGNTIYF
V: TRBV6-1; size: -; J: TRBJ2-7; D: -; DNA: TGTGCCAGCAGTGAAAGTGGTCGGCGGGAGCAGTACTTC; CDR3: CASSESGRREQYF
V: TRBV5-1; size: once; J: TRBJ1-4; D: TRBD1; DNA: TGCGCCAGCAGGGACCAGACAGGGACTAATGAAAAACTGTTTTTT; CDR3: CASRDQTGTNEKLFF
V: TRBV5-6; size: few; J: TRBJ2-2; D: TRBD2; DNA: TGTGCCAGCAGCCGAGCGGGGGGAGTCACCGGGGAGCTGTTTTTT; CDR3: CASSRAGGVTGELFF
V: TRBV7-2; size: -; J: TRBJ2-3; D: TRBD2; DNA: TGTGCCAGCAGCCCCCAGCGGGGGGGTGGAGATACGCAGTATTTT; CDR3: CASSPQRGGGDTQYF
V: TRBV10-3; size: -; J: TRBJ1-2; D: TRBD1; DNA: TGTGCCATCAGTAAACAGGGGGCGCTTCATGGCTACACCTTC; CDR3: CAISKQGALHGYTF
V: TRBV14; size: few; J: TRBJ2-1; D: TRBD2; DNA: TGTGCCAGCAGCCAAGATTATCGTACAAGCGGGGGCTACAATGAGCAGTTCTTC; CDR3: CASSQDYRTSGGYNEQFF
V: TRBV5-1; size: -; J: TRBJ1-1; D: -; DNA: TGCGCCAGCAGCTTGGCCGCGGGGGCCATGAACACTGAAGCTTTCTTT; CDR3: CASSLAAGAMNTEAFF
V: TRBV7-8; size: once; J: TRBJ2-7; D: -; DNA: TGTGCCAGCAGCTTTTTGGGGCTGGTTGGCGAGCAGTACTTC; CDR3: CASSFLGLVGEQYF
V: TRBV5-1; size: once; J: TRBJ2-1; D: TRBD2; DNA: TGCGCCAGCAGACCACCGGCCAGCGGGGGGGCCAATGAGCAGTTCTTC; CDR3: CASRPPASGGANEQFF
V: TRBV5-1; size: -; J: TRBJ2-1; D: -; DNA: TGCGCCAGCAGCCCAAGGACAGATCCCAACAATGAGCAGTTCTTC; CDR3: CASSPRTDPNNEQFF
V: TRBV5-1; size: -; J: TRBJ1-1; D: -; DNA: TGCGCCAGCAGCTTGGATCAGTCGGGCACTGAAGCTTTCTTT; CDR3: CASSLDQSGTEAFF
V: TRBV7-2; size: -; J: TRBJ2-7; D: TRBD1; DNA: TGTGCCAGCAGCTTACAGGGGGCTCACGAGCAGTACTTC; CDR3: CASSLQGAHEQYF
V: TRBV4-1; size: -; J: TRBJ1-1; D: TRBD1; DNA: TGCGCCAGCAGCCACTCAGACAGGGGCTCTGCTTTCTTT; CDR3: CASSHSDRGSAFF
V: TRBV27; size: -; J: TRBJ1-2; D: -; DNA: TGTGCCAGCAGTTTTACGGGGATTGGCGGCTACACCTTC; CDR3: CASSFTGIGGYTF
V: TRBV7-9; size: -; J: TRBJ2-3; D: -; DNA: TGTGCCAGCAGCTTAGGGGCGGGGCGTCTTAGCACAGATACGCAGTATTTT; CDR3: CASSLGAGRLSTDTQYF
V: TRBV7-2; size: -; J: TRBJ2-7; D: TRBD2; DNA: TGTGCCAGCAGCATACCCCCGGGACGGGGGGTTCCCTACGAGCAGTACTTC; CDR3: CASSIPPGRGVPYEQYF
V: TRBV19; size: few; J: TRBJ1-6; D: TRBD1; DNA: TGTGCCAGTACGGGGGGCGGGACAGGAGTCTCACCCCTCCACTTT; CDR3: CASTGGGTGVSPLHF
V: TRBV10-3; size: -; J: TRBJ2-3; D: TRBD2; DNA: TGTGCCATCTCGGGTAGCGGGGATTTGACGTATTTT; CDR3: CAISGSGDLTYF
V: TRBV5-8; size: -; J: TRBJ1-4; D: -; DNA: TGTGCCAGCAGCTCGACAGGAAATGAAAAACTGTTTTTT; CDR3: CASSSTGNEKLFF